These 26 T cell receptor beta chains share one sample of origin, sequenced in a study of cytomegalovirus exposure and HLA in healthy donors. The study ran its PCR with 60 Vbeta and 13 Jbeta primers. Profiled with immunoSEQ multiplex PCR; TCRdb holds only in-frame clones, not every one. This sample has over 100,000 clones; roughly 83% occur once, and the top ten carry 2.5% to 3.5%. Sequenced material: PBMCs. These receptors came from a woman aged 18-30 years in good health and CMV-seropositive.

The gene calls are TRBV9 and TRBJ2-3; 13 bases align to TRBD2. J was trimmed by 8 bases and V by 0 bases; bases with no gene match: 6. CDR1 and CDR2 from the germline V gene are SGDLS and YYNGEE. The CDR3 is made up of 16 amino acids. The CDR3 region is CASSVAPLAGGGTQYF. CDR3 DNA sequence: TGTGCCAGCAGCGTAGCTCCACTAGCGGGAGGGGGTACGCAGTATTTT.

The V and J genes are TRBV19 and TRBJ1-1; 9 nucleotides align to TRBD1. The V and J ends lost 5 bases and 3 bases, in that order; junction bases with no gene match: 4. CDR3 length equals 14 residues. CDR1 LNHDA and CDR2 SQIVND come from the germline V gene (reference sequence). The CDR3 DNA reads TGTGCCAGTAGTCTTCGACAGGGGGACACTGAAGCTTTCTTT. Protein: CASSLRQGDTEAFF.

This chain uses TRBV28 with TRBJ2-1, with TRBD2 matching 8 bases. V lost 3 bases, J lost 7 bases, and 8 bases stayed unmatched. The CDR3 extends over 15 amino acids. Germline loops: CDR1 MDHEN, CDR2 SYDVKM. The CDR3 region is CASSFNGRAENEQFF. CDR3 nucleotides: TGTGCCAGCAGTTTCAACGGGAGGGCCGAGAATGAGCAGTTCTTC.

The rearrangement uses TRBV10-3 and TRBJ2-1; 8 positions match TRBD2. There are 15 residues in the CDR3. After removal of 4 bases from V and 9 bases from J, the junction contained 11 bases not matched to a gene. Germline CDR1 is ENHRY and CDR2 is SYGVKD. The CDR3 DNA is TGTGCCATCAGTGTGACCGACGGGAGGGTGCCTGAGCAGTTCTTC. This encodes CAISVTDGRVPEQFF.

The V gene is TRBV5-1, the J gene TRBJ1-3, with a possible D match to TRBD1 (5 bases). Trimming left V 1 base short and J 0 bases short, with 8 bases between. This CDR3 is built from 15 residues. Germline CDR1 SGHRS, CDR2 YFSETQ. In DNA form, the CDR3 reads TGCGCCAGCAGCTTGCACAGGAGCTCTGGAAACACCATATATTTT. It codes for CASSLHRSSGNTIYF.

This clone is a singleton in its sample. The genes are TRBV10-3 and TRBJ1-3, with D possibly matching TRBD1 (6 bases). The germline gives CDR1 ENHRY, CDR2 SYGVKD. The CDR3 totals 14 residues. The ends were cut back, 6 bases at V and 2 bases at J, with 11 bases in the middle. CDR3 in DNA: TGTGCCATCAGGGACAGTAGGGCTGGAAACACCATATATTTT. Amino acid sequence: CAIRDSRAGNTIYF.

This clone was seen once. The chain joins TRBV14 to TRBJ1-5; no reliable D call. With 5 bases removed from V and 1 base from J, the gap between germline ends came to 6 bases. This CDR3 is built from 13 residues. CDR1 and CDR2 (germline): SGHDN, FVKESK. The CDR3 bases are TGTGCCAGCAGCGCGAACAGCAATCAGCCCCAGCATTTT. This translates into CASSANSNQPQHF.

J is TRBJ2-2 and V is TRBV11-3; TRBD2 might be the D (6 bases). V lost 5 bases, J lost 5 bases, and 18 bases lay in between. CDR1 SGHNT and CDR2 YENEEA come from the germline V gene. This CDR3 comprises 16 residues. The CDR3 bases are TGTGCCAGCAGCCCCCGGCGAACGGGAGATACCGGGGAGCTGTTTTTT. The encoded protein is CASSPRRTGDTGELFF.

The chain combines TRBV7-8 with TRBJ2-3; 8 bases are shared with TRBD1. Germline V gene sequence: CDR1 SGHVS, CDR2 FQNEAQ. After removal of 2 bases from V and 1 base from J, the junction contained 5 bases not matched to a gene. CDR3 length equals 16 residues. CDR3 in DNA: TGTGCCAGCAGCTTAAGTCTGGACAGGGGCACAGATACGCAGTATTTT. Translating it yields CASSLSLDRGTDTQYF.

The J gene is TRBJ2-2, the V gene TRBV5-1; D is undetermined. The CDR3 has 15 amino acids. The germline gives CDR1 SGHRS, CDR2 YFSETQ. V was pared by 2 bases and J by 1 base, with 9 bases between. The CDR3 bases are TGCGCCAGCAGCTTTCTCTACGGGAACACCGGGGAGCTGTTTTTT. This gives the protein CASSFLYGNTGELFF. The full variable domain, its missing parts supplied by reference TRBV5-1 and TRBJ2-2, is KAGVTQTPRYLIKTRGQQVTLSCSPISGHRSVSWYQQTPGQGLQFLFEYFSETQRNKGNFPGRFSGRQFSNSRSEMNVSTLELGDSALYLCASSFLYGNTGELFFGEGSRLTVL.

V and J are TRBV9 and TRBJ2-1; D is perhaps TRBD1 (5 bases). CDR3 length equals 13 residues. In germline, CDR1 is SGDLS, CDR2 YYNGEE. Trimming cost V 0 bases and J 11 bases, with 12 bases left between them. The CDR3 region is CASSVDAGRQQFF. The DNA for the CDR3 is TGTGCCAGCAGCGTAGATGCAGGGCGGCAGCAGTTCTTC.

The chain recombines TRBV27 with TRBJ2-5; D possibly corresponds to TRBD1 (7 bases). Germline CDR1 reads MNHEY; CDR2 reads SMNVEV (reference sequence). Trimming shortened V by 2 bases and J by 2 bases, and 12 bases separated the two germline ends. The CDR3 extends over 15 amino acids. The CDR3 coding sequence is TGTGCCAGCAGTTTAGGGGCAGGGGGGCAAGAGACCCAGTACTTC. This translates into CASSLGAGGQETQYF.

J is TRBJ1-1 and V is TRBV7-9; TRBD1 agrees at 8 bases. Germline V CDR1 and CDR2: SEHNR, FQNEAQ (reference sequence). The ends lost 5 bases at V and 4 bases at J; junction bases unmatched: 6. The CDR3 is 14 amino acids. The CDR3 loop is CASSIRGLGTEAFF. CDR3 coding DNA: TGTGCCAGCAGCATCAGGGGGCTGGGCACTGAAGCTTTCTTT.

This clone showed up just a few times. The V gene is TRBV13, the J gene TRBJ2-3; D is possibly TRBD2 (6 bases). V was pared by 2 bases and J by 5 bases, with 14 bases between. The CDR3 has 15 amino acids. Germline CDR1 is PRHDT and CDR2 is FYEKMQ (reference sequence). CDR3 in DNA: TGTGCCAGCAGCTTACCGGAGGGAGCGGGAGATACGCAGTATTTT. As protein: CASSLPEGAGDTQYF.

CDR3 in DNA: TGCGCCAGCAGCTTGGGGGCGGGATCAGAGAATGAGCAGTTCTTC. Protein product: CASSLGAGSENEQFF. The chain has TRBV5-1 and TRBJ2-1, with D maybe TRBD2 (6 bases). The germline V gene has CDR1 SGHRS and CDR2 YFSETQ. Trimming took 0 bases from V and 7 from J, leaving 14 bases between them. CDR3 length: 15 amino acids.

This chain joins TRBV6-5 and TRBJ2-7, with D maybe TRBD2 (6 bases). The CDR3 runs to 15 residues. Germline CDR1 MNHEY, CDR2 SVGAGI. Trimming removed 6 bases from V and 2 bases from J, with 17 bases in between. The CDR3 sequence: CASRPGGAQAYEQYF. The DNA of the CDR3 is TGTGCCAGCAGACCCGGAGGGGCCCAAGCCTACGAGCAGTACTTC.

This clone has a handful of counts. V gene TRBV10-3 combines with J gene TRBJ2-7, with D possibly being TRBD1 (5 bases). Germline CDR1 reads ENHRY; CDR2 reads SYGVKD. The V and J ends lost 2 bases and 7 bases respectively, with 15 bases between them. The CDR3 contains 14 residues. The CDR3 spells CAISEPRQPLEQYF. As DNA, the CDR3 is TGTGCCATCAGTGAGCCGAGACAGCCGCTTGAGCAGTACTTC.

The V call is TRBV2, the J call TRBJ1-1; no definite D call. The CDR3 sequence is 12 residues long. CDR1 SNHLY and CDR2 FYNNEI come from the germline V gene. Trimming left V 7 bases short and J 7 bases short, with 13 bases between. The CDR3 coding sequence is TGTGCCAGCATAGAGGAGGTGAATGAAGCTTTCTTT. Translating it yields CASIEEVNEAFF.

Written as DNA, the CDR3 is TGTGCCAGCAGCTTAGCGAGTCATCGCGAGCAGTACTTC. Its protein is CASSLASHREQYF. This chain connects TRBV7-9 to TRBJ2-7; D is uncertain. Trimming took 0 bases from V and 6 from J, leaving 9 bases between them. Germline V lookup: CDR1 SEHNR, CDR2 FQNEAQ (reference sequence). The CDR3 spans 13 residues.

To note about this clone: One end of the junction is discordant with germline, which a read error may explain. The chain links TRBV15 to TRBJ2-2, with TRBD2 matching 8 bases. Per the germline V gene, CDR1 is LNHNV and CDR2 is YYDKDF (reference sequence). CDR3 length equals 19 residues. The CDR3, as DNA: TGTGCCACCATCAGAGACCGATGGACAGCGGGAGAGGACACCGGGGAGCTGTTTTTT. Residues: CATIRDRWTAGEDTGELFF.

This clone occurred a few times. The chain uses TRBV7-9 and TRBJ2-3, with D possibly TRBD2 on 5 matching bases. Trimming pared 1 base from V and 3 bases from J, leaving 14 bases between. The CDR3 covers 16 residues. Germline V lookup: CDR1 SEHNR, CDR2 FQNEAQ (reference sequence). CDR3 residues: CASSLDGSEETDTQYF. DNA of the CDR3: TGTGCCAGCAGCTTAGACGGGTCGGAGGAAACAGATACGCAGTATTTT.

The chain combines TRBV6-1 with TRBJ2-3; TRBD2 aligns across 7 bases. The CDR3 totals 15 residues. Germline-derived CDR1 and CDR2 are MNHNS and SASEGT. The V segment lost 3 bases and the J segment 2 bases; nucleotides outside the gene matches: 5. CDR3 nucleotides: TGTGCCAGCAGTGATTTTAGCGGGTCCACAGATACGCAGTATTTT. Translated, it gives CASSDFSGSTDTQYF.

J is TRBJ1-2 and V is TRBV30; D may be TRBD1 (6 bases). The CDR3 sequence is 16 residues long. Germline loops: CDR1 GTSNPN, CDR2 SVGIG (reference sequence). V lost 2 bases to trimming and J lost 7 bases, with 23 bases between them. CDR3 sequence (DNA): TGTGCCTGGAGTCTCCTAACTCCCAGGGGTCGGGGTGGCTACACCTTC. Translation: CAWSLLTPRGRGGYTF. The full variable domain, its missing parts supplied by reference TRBV30 and TRBJ1-2, is SQTIHQWPATLVQPVGSPLSLECTVEGTSNPNLYWYRQAAGRGLQLLFYSVGIGQISSEVPQNLSASRPQDRQFILSSKKLLLSDSGFYLCAWSLLTPRGRGGYTFGSGTRLTVV.

The J gene is TRBJ2-7, the V gene TRBV18, with 11 bases identical to TRBD1. V gave up 4 bases and J gave up 4 bases; unmatched junction bases: 9. Germline V gene sequence: CDR1 KGHSH, CDR2 LQKENI. The CDR3 runs to 16 residues. The chain's CDR3 is CASSLEEGTGGYEQYF. In DNA, the CDR3 is TGTGCCAGCTCACTCGAAGAGGGGACAGGGGGTTACGAGCAGTACTTC.

The chain couples TRBV28 to TRBJ1-1; possibly TRBD1 for D (6 bases). The CDR3 contains 16 residues. V lost 9 bases, J lost 3 bases, and 23 bases lay in between. The V gene's germline CDR1 is MDHEN and CDR2 SYDVKM. The CDR3 bases are TGTGCCAGTCAACGGGTGGGGAACAGGGCCGACACTGAAGCTTTCTTT. Its protein is CASQRVGNRADTEAFF.

The CDR3 protein is CASASYYEQYF. The DNA for the CDR3 is TGTGCCAGTGCATCCTACTACGAGCAGTACTTC. The chain joins TRBV7-9 to TRBJ2-7; no reliable D call. The CDR3 runs 11 residues. CDR1 SEHNR and CDR2 FQNEAQ come from the germline V gene (reference sequence). Trimming shortened V by 9 bases and J by 3 bases, and 9 bases separated the two germline ends.